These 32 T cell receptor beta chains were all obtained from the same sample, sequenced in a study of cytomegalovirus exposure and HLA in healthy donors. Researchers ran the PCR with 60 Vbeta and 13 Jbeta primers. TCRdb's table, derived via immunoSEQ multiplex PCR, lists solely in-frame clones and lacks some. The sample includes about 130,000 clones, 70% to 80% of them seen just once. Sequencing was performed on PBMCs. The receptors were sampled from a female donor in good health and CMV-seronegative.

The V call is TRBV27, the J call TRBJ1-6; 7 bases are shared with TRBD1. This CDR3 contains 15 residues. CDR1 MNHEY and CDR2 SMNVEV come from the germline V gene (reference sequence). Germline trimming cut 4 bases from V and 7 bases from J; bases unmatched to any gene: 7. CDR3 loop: CASSSLDRVNSPLHF. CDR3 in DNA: TGTGCCAGCAGTTCCCTCGACAGGGTCAATTCACCCCTCCACTTT.

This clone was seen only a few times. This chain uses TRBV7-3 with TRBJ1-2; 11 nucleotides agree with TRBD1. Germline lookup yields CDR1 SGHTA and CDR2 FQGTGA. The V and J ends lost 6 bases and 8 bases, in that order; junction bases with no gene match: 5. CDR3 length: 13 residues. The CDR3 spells CASSRGQGEGYTF. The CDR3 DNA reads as TGTGCCAGCAGTAGGGGACAGGGGGAAGGCTACACCTTC.

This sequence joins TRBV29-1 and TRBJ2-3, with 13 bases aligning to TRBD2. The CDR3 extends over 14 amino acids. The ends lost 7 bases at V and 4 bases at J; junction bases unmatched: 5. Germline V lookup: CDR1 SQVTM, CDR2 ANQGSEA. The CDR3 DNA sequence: TGCAGCGCCAGGACTAGCGGGAGCGCAGATACGCAGTATTTT. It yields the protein CSARTSGSADTQYF.

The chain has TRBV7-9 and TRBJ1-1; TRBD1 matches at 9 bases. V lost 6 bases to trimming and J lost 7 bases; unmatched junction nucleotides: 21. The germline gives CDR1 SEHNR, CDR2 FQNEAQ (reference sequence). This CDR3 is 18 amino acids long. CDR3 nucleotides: TGTGCCAGCAGTAAAGGGAAGATTTCATGGGGACAGGGTAATGAAGCTTTCTTT. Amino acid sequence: CASSKGKISWGQGNEAFF. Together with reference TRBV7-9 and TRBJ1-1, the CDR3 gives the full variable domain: DTGVSQNPRHKITKRGQNVTFRCDPISEHNRLYWYRQTLGQGPEFLTYFQNEAQLEKSRLLSDRFSAERPKGSFSTLEIQRTEQGDSAMYLCASSKGKISWGQGNEAFFGQGTRLTVV.

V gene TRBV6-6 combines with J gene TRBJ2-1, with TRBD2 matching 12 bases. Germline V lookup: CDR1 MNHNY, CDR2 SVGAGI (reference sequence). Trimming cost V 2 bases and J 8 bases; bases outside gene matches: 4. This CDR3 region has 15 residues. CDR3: CASSYLAGGRDEQFF. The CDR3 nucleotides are TGTGCCAGCAGTTACCTAGCGGGAGGGAGAGATGAGCAGTTCTTC.

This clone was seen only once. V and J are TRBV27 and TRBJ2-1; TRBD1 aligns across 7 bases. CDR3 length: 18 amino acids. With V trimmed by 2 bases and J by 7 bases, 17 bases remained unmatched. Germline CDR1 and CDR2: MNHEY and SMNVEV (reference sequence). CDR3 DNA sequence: TGTGCCAGCAGTTTAAGGCCCCCCGGAGACAGGGTGGTTAATGAGCAGTTCTTC. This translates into CASSLRPPGDRVVNEQFF.

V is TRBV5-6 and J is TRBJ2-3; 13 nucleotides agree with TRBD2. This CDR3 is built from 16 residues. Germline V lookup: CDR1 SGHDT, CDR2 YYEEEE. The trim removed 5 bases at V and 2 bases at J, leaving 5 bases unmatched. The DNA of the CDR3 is TGTGCCAGCAGGCGACTAGCGGGAGGCAACACAGATACGCAGTATTTT. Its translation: CASRRLAGGNTDTQYF. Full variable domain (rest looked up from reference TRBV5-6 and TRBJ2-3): DAGVTQSPTHLIKTRGQQVTLRCSPKSGHDTVSWYQQALGQGPQFIFQYYEEEERQRGNFPDRFSGHQFPNYSSELNVNALLLGDSALYLCASRRLAGGNTDTQYFGPGTRLTVL.

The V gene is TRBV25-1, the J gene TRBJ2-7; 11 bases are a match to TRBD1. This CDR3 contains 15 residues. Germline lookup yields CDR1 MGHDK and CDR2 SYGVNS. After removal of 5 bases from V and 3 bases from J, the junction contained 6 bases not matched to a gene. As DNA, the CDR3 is TGTGCCAGCAGTTCCCAGGACAGGGGGCTCTACGAGCAGTACTTC. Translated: CASSSQDRGLYEQYF.

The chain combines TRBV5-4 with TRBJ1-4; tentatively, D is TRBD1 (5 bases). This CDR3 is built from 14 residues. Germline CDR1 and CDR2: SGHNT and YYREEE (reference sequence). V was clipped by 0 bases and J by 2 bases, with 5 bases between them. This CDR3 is CASSLGGTNEKLFF. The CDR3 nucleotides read TGTGCCAGCAGCTTGGGGGGCACTAATGAAAAACTGTTTTTT.

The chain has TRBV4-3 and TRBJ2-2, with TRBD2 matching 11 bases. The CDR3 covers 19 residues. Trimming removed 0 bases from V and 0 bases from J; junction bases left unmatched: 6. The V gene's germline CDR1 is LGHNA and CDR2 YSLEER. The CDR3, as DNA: TGCGCCAGCAGCCAAGATACCCTAGCGGGAGGAACGAACACCGGGGAGCTGTTTTTT. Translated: CASSQDTLAGGTNTGELFF.

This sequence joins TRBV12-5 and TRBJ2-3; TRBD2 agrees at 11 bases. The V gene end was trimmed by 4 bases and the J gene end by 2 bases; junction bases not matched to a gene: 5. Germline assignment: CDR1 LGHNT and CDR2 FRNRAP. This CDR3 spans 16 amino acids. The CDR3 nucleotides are TGTGCTAGTGGTTCGGGGACTAGCGGTAACACAGATACGCAGTATTTT. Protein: CASGSGTSGNTDTQYF. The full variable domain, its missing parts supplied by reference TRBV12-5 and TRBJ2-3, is DARVTQTPRHKVTEMGQEVTMRCQPILGHNTVFWYRQTMMQGLELLAYFRNRAPLDDSGMPKDRFSAEMPDATLATLKIQPSEPRDSAVYFCASGSGTSGNTDTQYFGPGTRLTVL.

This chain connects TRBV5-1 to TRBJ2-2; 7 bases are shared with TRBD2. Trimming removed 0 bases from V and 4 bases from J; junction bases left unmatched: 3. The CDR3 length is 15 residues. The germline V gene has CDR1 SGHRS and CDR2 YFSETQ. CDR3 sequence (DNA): TGCGCCAGCAGCTTGGACGGGAGGCTCACCGGGGAGCTGTTTTTT. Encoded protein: CASSLDGRLTGELFF.

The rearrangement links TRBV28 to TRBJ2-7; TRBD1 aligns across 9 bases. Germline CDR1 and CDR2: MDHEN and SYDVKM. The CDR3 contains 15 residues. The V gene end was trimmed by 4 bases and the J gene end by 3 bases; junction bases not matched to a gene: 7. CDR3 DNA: TGTGCCAGCAGTTATCCGGGACAGGGTAACTACGAGCAGTACTTC. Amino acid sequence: CASSYPGQGNYEQYF.

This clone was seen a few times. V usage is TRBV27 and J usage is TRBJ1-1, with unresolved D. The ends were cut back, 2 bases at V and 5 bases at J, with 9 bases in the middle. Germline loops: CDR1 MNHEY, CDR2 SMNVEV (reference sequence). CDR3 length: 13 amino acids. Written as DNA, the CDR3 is TGTGCCAGCAGTTTAAGGCGGGGAACTGAAGCTTTCTTT. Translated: CASSLRRGTEAFF.

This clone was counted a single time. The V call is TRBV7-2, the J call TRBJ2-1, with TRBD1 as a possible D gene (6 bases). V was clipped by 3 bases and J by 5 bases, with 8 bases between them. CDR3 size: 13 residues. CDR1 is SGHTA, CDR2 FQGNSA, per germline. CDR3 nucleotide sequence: TGTGCCAGCAGCTTCTGGACAGACAATGAGCAGTTCTTC. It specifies CASSFWTDNEQFF.

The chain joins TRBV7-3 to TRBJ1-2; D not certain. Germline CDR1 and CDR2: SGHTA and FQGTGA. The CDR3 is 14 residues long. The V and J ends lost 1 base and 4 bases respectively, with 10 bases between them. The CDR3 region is CASSLSGQSYGYTF. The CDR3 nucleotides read TGTGCCAGCAGCTTAAGCGGGCAGAGCTATGGCTACACCTTC.

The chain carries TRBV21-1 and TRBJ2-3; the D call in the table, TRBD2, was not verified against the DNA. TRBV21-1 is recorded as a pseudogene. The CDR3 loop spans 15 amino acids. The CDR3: CASLTGDSGSGTQYF. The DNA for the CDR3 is TGTGCCAGCCTCACGGGGGATAGCGGGAGTGGTACGCAGTATTTT.

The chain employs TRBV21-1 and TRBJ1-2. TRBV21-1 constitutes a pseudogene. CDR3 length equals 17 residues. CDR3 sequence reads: CASSHVAAPSRGYGYTF. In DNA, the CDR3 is TGTGCCAGCAGCCATGTGGCGGCCCCCTCCAGAGGCTATGGCTACACCTTC.

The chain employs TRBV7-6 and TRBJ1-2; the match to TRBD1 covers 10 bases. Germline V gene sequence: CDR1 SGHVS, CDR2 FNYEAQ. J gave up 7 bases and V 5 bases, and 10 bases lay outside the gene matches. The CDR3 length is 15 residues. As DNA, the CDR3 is TGTGCCAGCAGCCCGACAGGGGGCCCCTTTGGTGGCTACACCTTC. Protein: CASSPTGGPFGGYTF. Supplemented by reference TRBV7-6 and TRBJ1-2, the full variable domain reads GAGVSQSPRYKVTKRGQDVALRCDPISGHVSLYWYRQALGQGPEFLTYFNYEAQQDKSGLPNDRFSAERPEGSISTLTIQRTEQRDSAMYRCASSPTGGPFGGYTFGSGTRLTVV.

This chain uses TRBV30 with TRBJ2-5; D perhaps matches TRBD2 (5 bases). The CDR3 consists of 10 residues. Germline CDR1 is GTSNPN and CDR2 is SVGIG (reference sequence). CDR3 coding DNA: TGTAGTCCGGGAATTGAGACCCAGTACTTC. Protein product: CSPGIETQYF.

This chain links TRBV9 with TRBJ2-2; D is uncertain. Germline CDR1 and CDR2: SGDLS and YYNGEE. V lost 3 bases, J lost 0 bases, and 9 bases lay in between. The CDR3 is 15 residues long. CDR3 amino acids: CASSALGPNTGELFF. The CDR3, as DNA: TGTGCCAGCAGCGCCCTTGGGCCGAACACCGGGGAGCTGTTTTTT.

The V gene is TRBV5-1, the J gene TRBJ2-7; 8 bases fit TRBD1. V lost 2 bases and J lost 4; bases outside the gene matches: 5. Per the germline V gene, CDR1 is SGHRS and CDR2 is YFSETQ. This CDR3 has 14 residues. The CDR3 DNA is TGCGCCAGCAGCTTAAGACAGGGGTGGTACGAGCAGTACTTC. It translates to CASSLRQGWYEQYF.

The CDR3 spells CASSLGAGNYGYTF. DNA of the CDR3: TGTGCCAGCAGCTTGGGGGCAGGGAACTATGGCTACACCTTC. This sequence joins TRBV5-4 and TRBJ1-2; possibly TRBD1 for D (5 bases). The germline V gene has CDR1 SGHNT and CDR2 YYREEE (reference sequence). This CDR3 region has 14 residues. The V gene lost 0 bases and the J gene lost 2 bases, with 8 bases spanning the gap.

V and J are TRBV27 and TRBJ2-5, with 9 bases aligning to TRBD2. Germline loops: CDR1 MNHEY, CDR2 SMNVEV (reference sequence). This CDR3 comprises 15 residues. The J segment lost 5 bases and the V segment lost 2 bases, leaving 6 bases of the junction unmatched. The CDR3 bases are TGTGCCAGCAGTTTAGGTAGCGGGAGAGTCGAGACCCAGTACTTC. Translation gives CASSLGSGRVETQYF.

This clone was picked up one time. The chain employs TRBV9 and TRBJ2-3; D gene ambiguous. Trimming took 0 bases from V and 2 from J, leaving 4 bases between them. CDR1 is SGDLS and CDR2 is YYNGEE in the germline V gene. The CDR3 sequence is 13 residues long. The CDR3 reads CASSVAPTDTQYF. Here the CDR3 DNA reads TGTGCCAGCAGCGTAGCTCCCACAGATACGCAGTATTTT.

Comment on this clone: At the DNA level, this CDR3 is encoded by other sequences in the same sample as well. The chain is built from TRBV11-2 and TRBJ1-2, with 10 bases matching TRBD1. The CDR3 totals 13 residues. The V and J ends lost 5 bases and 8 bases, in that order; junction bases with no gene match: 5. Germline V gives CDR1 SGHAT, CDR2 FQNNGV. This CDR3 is CASSLDRGRGYTF. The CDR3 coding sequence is TGTGCCAGCAGCCTCGACAGGGGGCGCGGCTACACCTTC. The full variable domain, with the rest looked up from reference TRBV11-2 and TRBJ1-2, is EAGVAQSPRYKIIEKRQSVAFWCNPISGHATLYWYQQILGQGPKLLIQFQNNGVVDDSQLPKDRFSAERLKGVDSTLKIQPAKLEDSAVYLCASSLDRGRGYTFGSGTRLTVV.

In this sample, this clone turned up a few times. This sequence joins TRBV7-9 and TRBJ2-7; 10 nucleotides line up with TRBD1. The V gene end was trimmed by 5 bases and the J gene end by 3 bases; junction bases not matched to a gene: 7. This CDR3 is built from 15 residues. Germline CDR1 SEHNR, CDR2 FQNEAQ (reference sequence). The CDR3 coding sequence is TGTGCCAGCAGCGAGGACAGGGGGAGCCTCTACGAGCAGTACTTC. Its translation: CASSEDRGSLYEQYF.

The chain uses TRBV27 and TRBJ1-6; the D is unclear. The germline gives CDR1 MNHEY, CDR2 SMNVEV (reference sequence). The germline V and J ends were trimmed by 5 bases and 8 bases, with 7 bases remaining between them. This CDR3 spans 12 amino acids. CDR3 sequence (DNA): TGTGCCAGCAGTCCACAAGATTCACCCCTCCACTTT. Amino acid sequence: CASSPQDSPLHF.

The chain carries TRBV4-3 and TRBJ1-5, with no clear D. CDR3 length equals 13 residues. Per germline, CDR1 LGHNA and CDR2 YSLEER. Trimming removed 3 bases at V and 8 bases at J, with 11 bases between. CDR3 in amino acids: CASSQGGGEPQHF. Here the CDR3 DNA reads TGCGCCAGCAGCCAGGGAGGCGGGGAGCCCCAGCATTTT.

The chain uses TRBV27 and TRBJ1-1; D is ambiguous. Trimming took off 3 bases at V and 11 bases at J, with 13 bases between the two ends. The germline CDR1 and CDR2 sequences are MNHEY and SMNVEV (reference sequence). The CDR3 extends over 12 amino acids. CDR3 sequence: CASSFLSGPAFF. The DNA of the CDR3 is TGTGCCAGCAGTTTTTTGTCTGGGCCCGCTTTCTTT.

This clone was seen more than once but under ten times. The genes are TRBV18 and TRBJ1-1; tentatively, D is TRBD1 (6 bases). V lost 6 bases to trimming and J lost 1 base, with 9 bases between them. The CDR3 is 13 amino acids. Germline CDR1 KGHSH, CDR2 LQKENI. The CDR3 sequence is CASSGQRNTEAFF. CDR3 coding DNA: TGTGCCAGCTCCGGACAGAGGAACACTGAAGCTTTCTTT.

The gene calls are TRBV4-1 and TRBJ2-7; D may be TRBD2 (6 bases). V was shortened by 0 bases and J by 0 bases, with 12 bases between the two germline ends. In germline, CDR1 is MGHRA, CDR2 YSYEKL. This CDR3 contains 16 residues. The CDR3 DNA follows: TGCGCCAGCAGCCAAGATCCTGGGACTTTCTCCTACGAGCAGTACTTC. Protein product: CASSQDPGTFSYEQYF.